This T cell receptor beta chain was retrieved from a study of response to subunit inactivated influenza vaccine (dated by TCRdb to 2016 to 2018). In the study overall: To follow how T cells responded to a trivalent subunit inactivated influenza vaccine, the researchers relied on deep quantitative profiling of the T cell receptor repertoire.

Concerning this clonotype: Its antigen is not yet known. The input lacks base qualities; no much larger clone sits a single base away.

Broad study findings and their caveats: According to the authors, only a limited number of new T cells may be recruited by each seasonal influenza vaccination.

The receptor library was made with RT-PCR. This sample was sequenced with an Illumina HiSeq 2500. TCRdb ran its own pipeline on the public reads, namely fastp trimming at Q25 and MiXCR clone calling, and kept in-frame beta chains. Each entry is one CDR3 protein sequence, shown with its most common DNA and genes. This sample gives hundreds of thousands of distinct CDR3 sequences in total; roughly 15% of them show up just once. The top ten clonotypes cover less than 8.5% of the sample. V is pared back by 1 base and J by 1 base, with 7 bases lying between the germline termini. Reading from cysteine to phenylalanine, the CDR3 counts 15 amino acids. The CDR3 DNA has 45 bases and is translated from base 1. According to the germline V gene, CDR1 reads MNHEY and CDR2 reads SVGEGT.

This receptor was obtained from a man aged 50-59 years who received an inactivated influenza vaccine. Donor details come from another sample of the same person, matched by shared clones. The chain links TRBV6-2 or TRBV6-3 with TRBJ2-2; possibly the D gene is TRBD1, per 5 matching bases. Specimen: PBMCs from blood, collected approximately 15 days before vaccination. The CDR3 reads CASSYFGQNTGELFF. The DNA sequence is as follows: TGTGCCAGCAGTTACTTTGGACAGAACACCGGGGAGCTGTTTTTT.